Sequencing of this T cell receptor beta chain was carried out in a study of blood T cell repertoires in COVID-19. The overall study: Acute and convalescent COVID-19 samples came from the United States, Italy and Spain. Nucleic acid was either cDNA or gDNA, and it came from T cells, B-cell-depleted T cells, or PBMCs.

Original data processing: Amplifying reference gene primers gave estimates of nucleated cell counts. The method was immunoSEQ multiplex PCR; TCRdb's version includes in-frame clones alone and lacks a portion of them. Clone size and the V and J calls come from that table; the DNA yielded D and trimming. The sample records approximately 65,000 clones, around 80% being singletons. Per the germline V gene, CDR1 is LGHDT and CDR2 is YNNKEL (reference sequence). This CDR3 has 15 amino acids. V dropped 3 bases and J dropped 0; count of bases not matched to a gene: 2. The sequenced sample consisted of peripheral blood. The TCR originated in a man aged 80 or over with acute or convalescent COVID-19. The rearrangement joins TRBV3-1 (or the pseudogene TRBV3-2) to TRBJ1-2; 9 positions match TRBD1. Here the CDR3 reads CASSQGTGPNYGYTF. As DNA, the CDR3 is TGTGCCAGCAGCCAGGGGACAGGGCCTAACTATGGCTACACCTTC.